Sequencing of this T cell receptor beta chain was carried out in a study of T cell clones after liver transplantation (dated by TCRdb to between 2018 and 2021). With respect to the entire study: ITN030ST, the source of the samples, was a randomized trial that attempted immunosuppression withdrawal within 2 years of liver transplantation. Of the eight recipients, a few were HCV-positive, while the remaining recipients had been transplanted for non-autoimmune, non-viral indications. To count as tolerant, a recipient had to stay completely off immunosuppression for at least one year without liver enzymes climbing beyond twice the upper limit of normal. The study cohort included 8 liver transplant recipients, of whom 3 were classified as tolerant and 5 as non-tolerant. As an antigen-independent comparator for donor-reactive sequences, third party-reactive TCRbeta sequences were also identified from pre-transplant MLRs. Until randomization at 12-24 months post-transplant, subjects were given standard immunosuppression, with no induction therapy. Donor-reactive T cell clones were identified by TCRbeta sequencing following a pre-transplant mixed lymphocyte reaction and were subsequently tracked in post-transplant blood. Blood samples were collected pre-transplant, then pre-randomization ahead of withdrawal, and finally post-randomization once withdrawal had either been completed or failed. On the study overall, not on this receptor specifically: Low numbers of available donor cells limited the measurable donor-reactive repertoire in two subjects. When repertoire turnover was taken into account, detection of donor-reactive sequences was significantly reduced in 7 of 8 subjects for CD4 and in 8 of 8 subjects for CD8. In 5 of 8 subjects, circulating donor-reactive CD4 TCRbeta sequences decreased significantly after transplant, regardless of tolerance or HCV status. The conclusions were preliminary, being limited by small, heterogeneous patient numbers and by non-standardized post-transplant time points. A greater decline was seen for donor-reactive sequences than for third party-reactive sequences, suggesting partial antigen-specific deletion unrelated to withdrawal success. Because allograft tissue specimens were not available, migration of donor-reactive T cells into the graft, rather than deletion, may have occurred.

Unstimulated PBMCs, after thawing, were stained for CD3, CD4 and CD8 and then FACS-sorted into CD3+CD4+ and CD3+CD8+ populations. All 8 studied subjects were randomized to withdrawal of immunosuppression. Genomic DNA was isolated with the Qiagen DNeasy Blood and Tissue Kit. Sequences SGHVS (CDR1) and FQNEAQ (CDR2) are obtained from the germline V gene. From cysteine to phenylalanine, the CDR3 is 16 amino acids long. Only the CDR3 region is kept as DNA, spanning 48 bases read in frame from base 1. Trimming leaves V shorter by 5 bases and J shorter by 1 base, with the junction holding 7 bases beyond the gene matches. A remark on this clone: Its antigen has not been determined. There are no base qualities to consult, and no much larger clone falls within one base.

Frozen genomic DNA underwent high-throughput TCRbeta CDR3 sequencing by immunoSEQ, including PCR amplification, mapping, bias correction and internal controls. The authors processed their data as follows. Only productive rearrangements were retained, and each unique TCRbeta sequence was defined by its CDR3 nucleotide sequence together with its V and J gene. For a sequence to be called donor-reactive, it needed a frequency of at least 0.01% and at least 5-fold expansion in CFSE-low cells compared with unstimulated pre-transplant cells. Minimum frequency thresholds were set for each subject based on the unstimulated sample with the lowest template count, ensuring at least 90% detection power. Jensen-Shannon divergence between the top 1000 TCRbeta sequences post-transplant and pre-transplant was used to measure repertoire turnover. Changes in detection of donor-reactive sequences were assessed with two-sided Fisher's exact tests. TCRdb took over this immuneACCESS table, retaining in-frame rearrangements with V and J assigned. Such tables are incomplete; in checked studies, under half of the missing clones stem from an unresolved V gene, and the remainder is unexplained. V, J and clone size derive from that table, while D and trimming were established from the DNA sequence. This sample gives 70,000 to 95,000 clones in total; less than 90% of them show up just once. The top ten constitute less than 3.5% of the sample.

The sample in question was CD4+ T cells from blood, obtained at the 22-month timepoint. The receptor's source is a human patient who received a liver transplant. After a transplant, certain T cells may trace back to the graft donor. The sequence is built from TRBV7-8 and TRBJ2-2, and 7 junction bases match TRBD2. The encoded CDR3 is CASSQSGGLNTGELFF. The DNA reads as follows: TGTGCCAGCAGCCAGTCCGGGGGGTTGAACACCGGGGAGCTGTTTTTT. Outside the CDR3, residues come from the reference TRBV7-8 and TRBJ2-2 proteins, so the full variable domain is: GAGVSQSPRYKVAKRGQDVALRCDPISGHVSLFWYQQALGQGPEFLTYFQNEAQLDKSGLPSDRFFAERPEGSVSTLKIQRTQQEDSAVYLCASSQSGGLNTGELFFGEGSRLTVL.